This TCR beta chain was captured in a study of Tregs in tolerant kidney transplant recipients. Recipients received nonmyeloablative bone marrow transplants from related graft donors, with transient mixed chimerism. Using immunoSEQ multiplex PCR, the repertoire was profiled, and TCRdb retains in-frame clones only, with some absent. Altogether fewer than 60,000 clones are present, approximately 91% being singletons, with the ten largest covering approximately 14%. V trimming: 0 bases; J trimming: 5 bases; junction bases outside the gene matches: 7. CDR1 is SGHAT, CDR2 FQNNGV, per germline. This CDR3 is 15 amino acids long.

J is TRBJ2-7 and V is TRBV11-2; 7 bases agree with TRBD2. This sequence was found in a human patient who received a combined kidney and bone marrow transplant. Some T cells may be provided by the graft donor. The sequenced sample was CD8+ T cells from blood (PBMCs), obtained 24 months after the transplant. As DNA, the CDR3 is TGTGCCAGCAGCTTAGAGTGGGGGGGTGGGGACGAGCAGTACTTC. This codes for CASSLEWGGGDEQYF.